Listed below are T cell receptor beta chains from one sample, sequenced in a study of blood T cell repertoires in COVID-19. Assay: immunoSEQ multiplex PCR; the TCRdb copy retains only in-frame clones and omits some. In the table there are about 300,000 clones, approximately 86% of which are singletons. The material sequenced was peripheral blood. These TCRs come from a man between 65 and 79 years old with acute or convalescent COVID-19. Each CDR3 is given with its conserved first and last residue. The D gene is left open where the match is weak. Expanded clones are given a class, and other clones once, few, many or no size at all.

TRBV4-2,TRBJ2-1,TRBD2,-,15,TGTGCCAGCAGCCGCGGAGCGGGAGACGATAATGAGCAGTTCTTC,CASSRGAGDDNEQFF
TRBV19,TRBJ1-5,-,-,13,TGTGCCAGTAGTAGGAGTCCACTCCAGCCCCAGCATTTT,CASSRSPLQPQHF
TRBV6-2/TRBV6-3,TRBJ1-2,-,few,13,TGTGCCAGCAGTAACCTATTAAATTATGGCTACACCTTC,CASSNLLNYGYTF
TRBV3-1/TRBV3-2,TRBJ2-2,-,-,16,TGTGCCAGCAGCCCCCGGACAGAAAAAATCACCGGGGAGCTGTTTTTT,CASSPRTEKITGELFF
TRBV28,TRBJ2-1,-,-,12,TGTGCCAGCACCTCGACAGTAGGTGAGCAGTTCTTC,CASTSTVGEQFF
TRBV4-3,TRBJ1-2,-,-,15,TGCGCCAGCAGCCAAGATTGGGGGGGAGTCTATGGCTACACCTTC,CASSQDWGGVYGYTF
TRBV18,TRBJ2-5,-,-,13,TGTGCCAGCTGCCCCGCAGGGGAGGAGACCCAGTACTTC,CASCPAGEETQYF
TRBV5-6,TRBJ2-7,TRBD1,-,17,TGTGCCAGCAGCTTGGGGCTAAACAGGGGAAGCTCCTACGAGCAGTACTTC,CASSLGLNRGSSYEQYF
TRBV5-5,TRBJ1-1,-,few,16,TGTGCCAGCAGCTCAACCCTTTTGGCGGGGAACACTGAAGCTTTCTTT,CASSSTLLAGNTEAFF
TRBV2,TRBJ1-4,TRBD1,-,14,TGTGCCAGCAGGCAGGGGGGCCCCAATGAAAAACTGTTTTTT,CASRQGGPNEKLFF
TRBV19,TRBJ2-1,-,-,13,TGTGCCAGTAGTCCCCGTCGGTTGAATGAGCAGTTCTTC,CASSPRRLNEQFF
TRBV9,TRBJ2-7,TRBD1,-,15,TGTGCCAGCAGCGTTCGACAGGGGGCTATGGACGAGCAGTACTTC,CASSVRQGAMDEQYF
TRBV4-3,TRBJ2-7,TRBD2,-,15,TGCGCCAGCAGCCACGTAGCGGGGGCCAAATACGAGCAGTACTTC,CASSHVAGAKYEQYF
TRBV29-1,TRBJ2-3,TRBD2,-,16,TGCAGCGTTGAAGGGACTAGCGGGGGGGCCGGAGATACGCAGTATTTT,CSVEGTSGGAGDTQYF
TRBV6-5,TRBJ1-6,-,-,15,TGTGCCAGCAGTTACTCGTCAAAATCTAATTCACCCCTCCACTTT,CASSYSSKSNSPLHF
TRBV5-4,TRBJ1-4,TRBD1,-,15,TGTGCCAGCAGCTTGGCGGCGGGACAGGATGAAAAACTGTTTTTT,CASSLAAGQDEKLFF
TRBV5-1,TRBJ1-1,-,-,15,TGCGCCAGCAGCTATGAAGTGAGGTTGAACACTGAAGCTTTCTTT,CASSYEVRLNTEAFF
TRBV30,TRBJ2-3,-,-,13,TGTGCCTGGAGTATCGGGGGATCAGATACGCAGTATTTT,CAWSIGGSDTQYF
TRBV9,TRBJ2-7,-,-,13,TGTGCCAGCAGCGTAGCCCCCAGGTACGAGCAGTACTTC,CASSVAPRYEQYF
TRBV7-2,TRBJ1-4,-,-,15,TGTGCCAGCAGCTTAGGTCCGAGCTCTAATGAAAAACTGTTTTTT,CASSLGPSSNEKLFF